Each of the 15 T cell receptor beta chains below was sequenced from the same sample in a study of cytomegalovirus exposure and HLA in healthy donors (dated by TCRdb to about 2017). The library relied on the immunoSEQ multiplex PCR assay. For the multiplex PCR, a mixture combining 60 forward primers for TCR Vbeta segments and 13 reverse primers for TCR Jbeta segments was used. TCRdb took over this immuneACCESS table, retaining in-frame rearrangements with V and J assigned. Such tables are incomplete; in checked studies, under half of the missing clones stem from an unresolved V gene, and the remainder is unexplained. For this sample there are 150,000 to 200,000 clones; 65% to 90% appear just once. The top ten clones comprise over 2% of the sample. Sequenced: PBMCs. The receptor set was obtained from a woman between 45 and 65 years old in good health and CMV-seronegative.

This rearrangement joins TRBV6-6 to TRBJ1-2; 10 nucleotides line up with TRBD1. Germline lookup yields CDR1 MNHNY and CDR2 SVGAGI (reference sequence). Trimming at V came to 7 bases and at J to 7 bases, leaving 9 bases not matched to a gene. The CDR3 is 14 residues long. The DNA of the CDR3 is TGTGCCAGCACCCAGGGAGGGACAGGGGCTGGCTACACCTTC. This sequence encodes CASTQGGTGAGYTF.

The count of this clone is one. The chain links TRBV5-8 to TRBJ2-7; perhaps TRBD1 as D (5 bases). Germline V gene data show CDR1 as SGHTS and CDR2 as YDEGEE. This CDR3 is built from 14 residues. In DNA, the CDR3 is TGTGGGACACCCCCCACCCCAGACTCCTACGAGCAGTACTTC. Translation: CGTPPTPDSYEQYF. Variable domain in full (rest from reference TRBV5-8 and TRBJ2-7): EAGVTQSPTHLIKTRGQQATLRCSPISGHTSVYWYQQALGLGLQFLLWYDEGEERNRGNFPPRFSGRQFPNYSSELNVNALELEDSALYLCGTPPTPDSYEQYFGPGTRLTVT.

The gene calls are TRBV9 and TRBJ2-7, with 9 bases matching TRBD2. This CDR3 region has 16 residues. Germline loops: CDR1 SGDLS, CDR2 YYNGEE. The ends lost 0 bases at V and 3 bases at J; junction bases unmatched: 7. The CDR3: CASSVDVLAGVYEQYF. The CDR3 bases are TGTGCCAGCAGCGTAGACGTACTAGCGGGTGTCTACGAGCAGTACTTC.

The CDR3 loop is CATEAPSGLPGELFF. For the CDR3, the DNA is TGTGCCACGGAAGCGCCTAGCGGTTTACCGGGGGAGCTGTTTTTT. This sequence joins TRBV7-8 and TRBJ2-2, with TRBD2 identical over 7 bases. The germline gives CDR1 SGHVS, CDR2 FQNEAQ. V gave up 10 bases and J gave up 8 bases; unmatched junction bases: 16. This CDR3 comprises 15 residues.

The gene calls are TRBV4-1 and TRBJ2-1; 8 positions agree with TRBD2. The germline gives CDR1 MGHRA, CDR2 YSYEKL. The CDR3 extends over 18 amino acids. Trimming at V came to 0 bases and at J to 7 bases, leaving 14 bases not matched to a gene. CDR3 nucleotide sequence: TGCGCCAGCAGCCAAGAAGGGGCCGGGAGGGCCGGAAAGAATGAGCAGTTCTTC. This codes for CASSQEGAGRAGKNEQFF.

The rearrangement links TRBV28 to TRBJ1-5; no clear D. Trimming pared 6 bases from V and 4 bases from J, leaving 7 bases between. Germline CDR1 reads MDHEN; CDR2 reads SYDVKM. CDR3 length: 12 residues. This CDR3 reads CASRVSNQPQHF. The CDR3, as DNA: TGTGCCAGCAGGGTTAGTAATCAGCCCCAGCATTTT.

The rearrangement joins TRBV27 to TRBJ1-1; D unclear. With 4 bases removed from V and 0 bases from J, the gap between germline ends came to 6 bases. The germline V gene encodes CDR1 MNHEY and CDR2 SMNVEV (reference sequence). The CDR3 runs to 13 residues. The CDR3 reads CASSSSLNTEAFF. CDR3 sequence (DNA): TGTGCCAGCAGTTCCTCTTTGAACACTGAAGCTTTCTTT.

The chain links TRBV7-6 to TRBJ1-5, with a tentative D call TRBD1 (5 bases). V shed 1 base and J shed 2 bases, with 12 bases lying between them. The CDR3 spans 16 residues. Germline V gives CDR1 SGHVS, CDR2 FNYEAQ. The CDR3 sequence: CASSLGSGMGNQPQHF. DNA for the CDR3: TGTGCCAGCAGCTTAGGGTCAGGGATGGGCAATCAGCCCCAGCATTTT.

The DNA of the CDR3 is TGCGCCAGCAGCCAAGATGGGTCTAGCGGGAGGGCTCTAGGTACTGGTGAGCAGTTCTTC. This encodes CASSQDGSSGRALGTGEQFF. V usage is TRBV4-3 and J usage is TRBJ2-1, with 12 bases that match TRBD2. Germline CDR1 and CDR2: LGHNA and YSLEER. V lost 0 bases and J lost 9; bases outside the gene matches: 18. CDR3 size: 20 residues.

The V call is TRBV30, the J call TRBJ2-3; D is perhaps TRBD2 (6 bases). Germline values: CDR1 GTSNPN, CDR2 SVGIG (reference sequence). V dropped 0 bases and J dropped 0 bases, with 19 bases sitting between them. The CDR3 is made up of 18 amino acids. The CDR3 region has the DNA TGTGCCTGGAGTGTATGGGGGACTTCCGTATCAAGCACAGATACGCAGTATTTT. Protein product: CAWSVWGTSVSSTDTQYF.

As for this clone: Other DNA sequences in this sample translate to the same CDR3. V gene TRBV7-3 combines with J gene TRBJ2-3, with TRBD2 as a possible D gene (6 bases). V was trimmed by 1 base and J by 2 bases, leaving 10 bases between them. Germline lookup yields CDR1 SGHTA and CDR2 FQGTGA. The CDR3 spans 15 residues. The CDR3 nucleotides read TGTGCCAGCAGCTTAAACCCGGGAGCCACAGATACGCAGTATTTT. Its protein product is CASSLNPGATDTQYF.

The V and J genes are TRBV7-2 and TRBJ1-1; D gene ambiguous. The germline V gene encodes CDR1 SGHTA and CDR2 FQGNSA. This CDR3 is built from 14 residues. Trimming removed 1 base from V and 4 bases from J, with 10 bases in between. CDR3 amino acids: CASSLESWSTEAFF. CDR3 nucleotides: TGTGCCAGCAGCTTAGAAAGTTGGAGCACTGAAGCTTTCTTT.

The count of this clone is one. The CDR3 nucleotides read TGTGCCAGCAGCCACAACGGCGGGGGAGCGGGACCAACCTACGAGCAGTACTTC. Translation: CASSHNGGGAGPTYEQYF. The chain recombines TRBV7-9 with TRBJ2-7; TRBD2 matches 7 bases. Germline trimming cut 5 bases from V and 2 bases from J; bases unmatched to any gene: 18. The CDR3 is 18 residues long. Germline V gene lookup returns CDR1 SEHNR and CDR2 FQNEAQ (reference sequence).

The V and J genes are TRBV12-5 and TRBJ2-2; 14 positions match TRBD2. CDR1 is LGHNT, CDR2 FRNRAP, per germline. Trimming at V came to 0 bases and at J to 4 bases, leaving 1 base not matched to a gene. The CDR3 spans 17 residues. The CDR3: CASGLVTSGRGTGELFF. The CDR3 DNA follows: TGTGCTAGTGGTTTGGTGACTAGCGGGAGGGGCACCGGGGAGCTGTTTTTT. Filled out from reference TRBV12-5 and TRBJ2-2, the complete variable domain reads DARVTQTPRHKVTEMGQEVTMRCQPILGHNTVFWYRQTMMQGLELLAYFRNRAPLDDSGMPKDRFSAEMPDATLATLKIQPSEPRDSAVYFCASGLVTSGRGTGELFFGEGSRLTVL.

This chain joins TRBV27 and TRBJ2-7; TRBD1 aligns across 8 bases. J lost 2 bases, V lost 4 bases, and 7 bases had no gene match. CDR1 is MNHEY, CDR2 SMNVEV, per germline (reference sequence). The CDR3 spans 15 residues. CDR3 sequence reads: CASSSYGTGAYEQYF. CDR3 DNA: TGTGCCAGCAGTTCTTACGGGACAGGAGCCTACGAGCAGTACTTC.